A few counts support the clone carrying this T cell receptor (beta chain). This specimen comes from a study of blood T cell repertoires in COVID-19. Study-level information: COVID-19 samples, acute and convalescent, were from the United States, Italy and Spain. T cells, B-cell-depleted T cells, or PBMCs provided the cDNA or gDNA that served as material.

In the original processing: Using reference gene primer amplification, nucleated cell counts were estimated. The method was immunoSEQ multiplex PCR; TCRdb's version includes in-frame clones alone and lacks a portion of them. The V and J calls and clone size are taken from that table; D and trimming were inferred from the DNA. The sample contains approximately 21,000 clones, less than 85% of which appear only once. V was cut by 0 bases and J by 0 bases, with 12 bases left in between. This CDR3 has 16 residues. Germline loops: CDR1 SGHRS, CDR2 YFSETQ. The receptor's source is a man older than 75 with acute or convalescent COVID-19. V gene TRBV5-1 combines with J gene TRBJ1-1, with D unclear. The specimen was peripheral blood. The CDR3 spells CASSLERTAMNTEAFF. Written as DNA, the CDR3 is TGCGCCAGCAGCTTGGAAAGAACAGCCATGAACACTGAAGCTTTCTTT.